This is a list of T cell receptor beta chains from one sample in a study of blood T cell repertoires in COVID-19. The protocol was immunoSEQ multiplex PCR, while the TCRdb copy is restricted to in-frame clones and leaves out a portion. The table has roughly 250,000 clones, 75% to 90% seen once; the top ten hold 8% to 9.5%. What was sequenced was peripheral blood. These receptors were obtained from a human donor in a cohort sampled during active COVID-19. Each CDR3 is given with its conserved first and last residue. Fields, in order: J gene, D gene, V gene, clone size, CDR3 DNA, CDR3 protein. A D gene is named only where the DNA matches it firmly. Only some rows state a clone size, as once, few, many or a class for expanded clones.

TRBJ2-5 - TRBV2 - TGTGCCAGCAGTGAAGCGGGGCTTGCCGCAGAGACCCAGTACTTC CASSEAGLAAETQYF
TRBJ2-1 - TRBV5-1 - TGCGCCAGCAGCGGGGGGGCCTCGGGGAATGAGCAGTTCTTC CASSGGASGNEQFF
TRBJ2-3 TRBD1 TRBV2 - TGTGCCAGCAGTACCGGGACAGCTAGCACAGATACGCAGTATTTT CASSTGTASTDTQYF
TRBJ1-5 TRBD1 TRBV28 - TGTGCCAGCAGTACCCGGACAGGGGGCGCGAGTCAGCCCCAGCATTTT CASSTRTGGASQPQHF
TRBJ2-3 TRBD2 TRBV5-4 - TGTGCCAGCAGCAGCGGGGGGGCGGGGACAGATACGCAGTATTTT CASSSGGAGTDTQYF
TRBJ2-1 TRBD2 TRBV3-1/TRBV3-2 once TGTGCCAGCAGCCCGAATAGCGGGAGTACAGGGCATGAGCAGTTCTTC CASSPNSGSTGHEQFF
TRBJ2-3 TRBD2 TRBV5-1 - TGCGCCAGCAGTAAGACTAGCGGGGGCCCAGATACGCAGTATTTT CASSKTSGGPDTQYF
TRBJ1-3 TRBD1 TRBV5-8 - TGTGCCAGCAGTTCCGGGACAGGTTCCTCCTCTGGAAACACCATATATTTT CASSSGTGSSSGNTIYF
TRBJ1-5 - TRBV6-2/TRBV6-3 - TGTGCCAGCAGCCCCGCGGGAGAGGGCTATCAGCCCCAGCATTTT CASSPAGEGYQPQHF
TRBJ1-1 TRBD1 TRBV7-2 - TGTGCCAGCAGCCTAGCTGGGACAGCGAACACTGAAGCTTTCTTT CASSLAGTANTEAFF
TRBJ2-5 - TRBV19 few TGTGCCAGTAGTAGAAGTATGGGGCGGTTAGAGACCCAGTACTTC CASSRSMGRLETQYF
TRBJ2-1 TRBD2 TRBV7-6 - TGTGCCAGCAGCTTAGAGGGGACTACCCTTAATGAGCAGTTCTTC CASSLEGTTLNEQFF
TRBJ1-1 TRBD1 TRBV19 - TGTGCCAGTAGGCCTCAGGACAGGGGACCTGAAGCTTTCTTT CASRPQDRGPEAFF
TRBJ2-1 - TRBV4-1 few TGCGCCAGCAGCCAAGATCTAGCGCCTTCCTACAATGAGCAGTTCTTC CASSQDLAPSYNEQFF
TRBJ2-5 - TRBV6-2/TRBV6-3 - TGTGCCAGCAGTCCCCAGGAGACCCAGTACTTC CASSPQETQYF
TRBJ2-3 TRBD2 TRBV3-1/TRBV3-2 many TGTGCCAGCAGCCCATCTGACCGGGGGGGCCTTCACGATACGCAGTATTTT CASSPSDRGGLHDTQYF
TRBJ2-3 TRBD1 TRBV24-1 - TGTGCCACCAGTGACCCCGGGACAGGGGACACAGATACGCAGTATTTT CATSDPGTGDTDTQYF
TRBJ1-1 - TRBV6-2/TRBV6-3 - TGTGCCAGCAGTTACCCTACTCGACCAAGGGGTTTGGGGGGGAGCACTGAAGCTTTCTTT CASSYPTRPRGLGGSTEAFF
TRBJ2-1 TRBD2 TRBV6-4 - TGTGCCAGCAGCCTCACTAGCGCCTCCTACAATGAGCAGTTCTTC CASSLTSASYNEQFF